The text below deals with one TCR beta chain. Its specificity is not known. Some clones are missing from TCRdb's copy, which holds only in-frame ones; the method was immunoSEQ multiplex PCR. The sample holds about 89,000 clones; around nine tenths are singletons and the top ten take 0.25% to 0.35%. This record comes from a study of OX40 agonist ivuxolimab in advanced cancers. The study, taken as a whole, reports: Expanded clones belonging to CD8+ T cells outnumbered, on average, those of CD4+.

V trimming: 1 base; J trimming: 7 bases; junction bases outside the gene matches: 7. The CDR3 spans 17 residues. Germline CDR1 and CDR2: LGHNA and YNFKEQ. This clonotype was sampled from an adult with an advanced solid tumor such as melanoma, head and neck, liver or kidney cancer. Here the sequenced sample was CD4+ or CD8+ T cells sorted from blood, taken in a trial of the OX40 agonist ivuxolimab. This chain links TRBV4-2 with TRBJ2-1, with 13 bases aligning to TRBD2. CDR3 region: CASSQAQGTSGANEQFF. In DNA, the CDR3 is TGTGCCAGCAGCCAAGCTCAGGGGACTAGCGGGGCTAATGAGCAGTTCTTC.